This T cell receptor beta chain was sequenced for a study of T cell changes during pregnancy in multiple sclerosis. The method was immunoSEQ multiplex PCR; TCRdb's version includes in-frame clones alone and lacks a portion of them. Among about 47,000 clones listed, roughly 92% were seen once. CDR1 is MNHEY, CDR2 SMNVEV, per germline (reference sequence). The CDR3 contains 14 residues. V trimming: 4 bases; J trimming: 2 bases; junction bases outside the gene matches: 2. This clone was observed a single time. The receptor's source is a female donor with multiple sclerosis, enrolled in a pregnancy study. The specimen was peripheral blood, collected in the third trimester of pregnancy. This chain connects TRBV27 to TRBJ2-7; TRBD1 matches 10 bases. The CDR3 loop is CASSSDRGPYEQYF. The CDR3 nucleotides read TGTGCCAGCAGTTCCGACAGGGGGCCCTACGAGCAGTACTTC.